This TCR beta chain was found in a study of shared clonotypes between healthy human individuals. About the study: CD4 naive cells filled three plates per donor, CD4 memory three, CD8 naive two and CD8 memory one.

CDR3 length: 12 residues. V was shortened by 2 bases and J by 8 bases, with 8 bases between the two germline ends. Germline lookup yields CDR1 SGHRS and CDR2 YFSETQ. Overall study results and limits: Larger richness was generally estimated for naive than memory subsets. Among donors, sharing of clonotypes was expected to be affected by sequencing depth.

Using immunoSEQ multiplex PCR, the repertoire was profiled, and TCRdb retains in-frame clones only, with some absent. The repertoire holds roughly 1,500,000 clones, with 95% to 99% as singletons. Donation came from healthy HIV-negative adults that had no recent acute infections or vaccinations. Remarks on this clone: Its antigen is unknown.

The sample was naive CD4+ T cells sorted from blood. Subset meaning: CD45RA+ positively selected. The TCR sequence derives from a man under 40 in good health. The chain employs TRBV5-1 and TRBJ2-1, with D possibly being TRBD1 or TRBD2 (6 bases each). DNA for the CDR3: TGCGCCAGCAGCTTTGGGGGGCATGAGCAGTTCTTC. This codes for CASSFGGHEQFF.